This entry is about one T cell receptor (beta chain). The antigen is undetermined. CDR1 MDHEN and CDR2 SYDVKM come from the germline V gene. Trimming removed 9 bases from V and 0 bases from J; junction bases left unmatched: 5. The CDR3 totals 13 residues. This specimen comes from a study of cytomegalovirus exposure and HLA in healthy donors. The PCR used 60 Vbeta and 13 Jbeta primers. Only in-frame clones appear in the TCRdb table, and some are missing; sequencing was by immunoSEQ multiplex PCR. The sample includes some 150,000 clones, 77% seen only once; the top ten take more than 3%. Study-wide points: A highly shared variant cluster was judged a likely technical artifact.

The receptor's source is a man aged 25 to 40 in good health and CMV-seropositive. The sequenced material came from PBMCs. The rearrangement joins TRBV28 to TRBJ2-7; 7 positions match TRBD1. The DNA for the CDR3 is TGTGCCAGTGGACAGGCCGACTCCTACGAGCAGTACTTC. Amino acids: CASGQADSYEQYF.